This T cell receptor beta chain was identified in a study of CD8+ T cells in alopecia areata. Looking at the study overall: Treated patients took oral tofacitinib at 5 to 10 mg twice daily.

Comments on this clone: Its cognate antigen is unknown.

Cell sorting was applied to PBMCs, and CD4+ and CD8+ T cells were collected. Study-level points and caveats: Unlike in mice, where it was clearer, TCR sharing across patients was less clear, possibly HLA-related. Resident alphabeta T cells of normal skin are also sequenced in scalp samples.

In germline, CDR1 is MNHNY, CDR2 SVGAGI (reference sequence). CDR3 length equals 14 residues. Trimming left V 6 bases short and J 1 base short, with 11 bases between. cDNA reverse transcribed from extracted RNA served as the sequencing template. Here immunoSEQ multiplex PCR was the method, and the copy in TCRdb shows in-frame clones only, minus some. The table records about 160,000 clones, roughly 50% of them present only once. Sample: CD4+ T cells sorted from blood. This chain uses TRBV6-6 with TRBJ2-3, with D possibly being TRBD1 (6 bases). This sequence originates from a human donor with alopecia areata. CDR3 in amino acids: CASREGGGTDTQYF. Here the CDR3 DNA reads TGTGCCAGCAGGGAAGGGGGAGGCACAGATACGCAGTATTTT.